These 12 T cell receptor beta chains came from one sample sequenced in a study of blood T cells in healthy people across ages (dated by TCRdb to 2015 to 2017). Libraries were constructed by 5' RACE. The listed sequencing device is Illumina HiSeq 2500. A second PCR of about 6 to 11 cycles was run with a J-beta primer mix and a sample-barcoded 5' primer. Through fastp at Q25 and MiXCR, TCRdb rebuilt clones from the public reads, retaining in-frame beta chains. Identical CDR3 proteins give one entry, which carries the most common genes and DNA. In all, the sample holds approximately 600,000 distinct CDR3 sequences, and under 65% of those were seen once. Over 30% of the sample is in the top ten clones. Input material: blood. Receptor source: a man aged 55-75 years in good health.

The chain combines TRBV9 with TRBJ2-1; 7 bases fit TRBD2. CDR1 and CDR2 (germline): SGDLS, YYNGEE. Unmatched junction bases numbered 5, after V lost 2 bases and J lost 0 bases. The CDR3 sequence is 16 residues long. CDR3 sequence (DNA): TGTGCCAGCAGCGTTCTAGGCGGGAGCTCCTACAATGAGCAGTTCTTC. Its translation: CASSVLGGSSYNEQFF.

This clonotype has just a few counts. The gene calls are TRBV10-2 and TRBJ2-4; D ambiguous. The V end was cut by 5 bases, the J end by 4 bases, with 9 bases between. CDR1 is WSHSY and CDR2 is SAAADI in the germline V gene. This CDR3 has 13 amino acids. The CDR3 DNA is TGCGCCAGCAGTACTGACTTAAAAAACATTCAGTACTTC. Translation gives CASSTDLKNIQYF.

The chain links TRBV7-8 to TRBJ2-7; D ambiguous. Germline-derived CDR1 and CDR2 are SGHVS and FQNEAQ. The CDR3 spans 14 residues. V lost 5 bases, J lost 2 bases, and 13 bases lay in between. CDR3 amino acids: CASSVERTAYEQYF. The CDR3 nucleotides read TGTGCCAGCAGCGTCGAGAGGACGGCCTACGAGCAGTACTTC.

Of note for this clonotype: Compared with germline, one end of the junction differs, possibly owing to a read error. CDR3 in amino acids: CASSQGGGSRADAQYF. Here the CDR3 DNA reads TGTGCCAGCAGTCAGGGGGGAGGTTCTAGAGCAGATGCGCAGTATTTT. This rearrangement joins TRBV12-3 or TRBV12-4 to TRBJ2-3; D might be TRBD1 (7 bases). The CDR3 loop spans 16 amino acids.

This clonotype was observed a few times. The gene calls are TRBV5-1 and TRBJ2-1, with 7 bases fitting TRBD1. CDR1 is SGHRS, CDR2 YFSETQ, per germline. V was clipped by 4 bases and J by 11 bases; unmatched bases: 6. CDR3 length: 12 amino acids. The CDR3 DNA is TGCGCCAGCAGCCCCGACAGGGTACAGCAGTTCTTC. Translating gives CASSPDRVQQFF.

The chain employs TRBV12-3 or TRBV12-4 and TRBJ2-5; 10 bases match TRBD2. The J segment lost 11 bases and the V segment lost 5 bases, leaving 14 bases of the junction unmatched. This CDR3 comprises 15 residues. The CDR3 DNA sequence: TGTGCCAGCAGTCAAACTAGCGGGGAGGTTTCAGGGCAGTACTTC. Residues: CASSQTSGEVSGQYF.

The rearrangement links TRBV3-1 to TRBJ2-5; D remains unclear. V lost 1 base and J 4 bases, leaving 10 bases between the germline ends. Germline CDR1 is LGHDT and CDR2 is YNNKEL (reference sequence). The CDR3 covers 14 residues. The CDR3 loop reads CASSQAGFGETQYF. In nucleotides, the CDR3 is TGTGCCAGCAGCCAAGCCGGGTTTGGAGAGACCCAGTACTTC.

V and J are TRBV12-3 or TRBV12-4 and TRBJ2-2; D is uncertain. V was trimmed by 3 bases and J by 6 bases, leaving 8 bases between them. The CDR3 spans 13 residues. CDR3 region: CASSFGNPGELFF. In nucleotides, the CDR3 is TGTGCCAGCAGTTTTGGAAACCCCGGGGAGCTGTTTTTT.

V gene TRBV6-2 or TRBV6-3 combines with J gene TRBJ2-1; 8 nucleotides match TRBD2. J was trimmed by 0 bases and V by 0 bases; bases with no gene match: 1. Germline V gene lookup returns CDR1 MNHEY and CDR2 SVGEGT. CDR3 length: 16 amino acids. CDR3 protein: CASSYSLAGSYNEQFF. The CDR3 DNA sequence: TGTGCCAGCAGTTACTCCCTAGCGGGCTCCTACAATGAGCAGTTCTTC.

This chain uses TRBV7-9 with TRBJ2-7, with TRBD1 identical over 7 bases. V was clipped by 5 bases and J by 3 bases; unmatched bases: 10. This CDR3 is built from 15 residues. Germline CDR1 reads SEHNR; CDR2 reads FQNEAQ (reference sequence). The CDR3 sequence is CASSLFGTDSYEQYF. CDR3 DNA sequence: TGTGCCAGCAGCCTTTTCGGGACAGACAGCTACGAGCAGTACTTC. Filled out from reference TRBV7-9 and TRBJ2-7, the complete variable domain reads DTGVSQNPRHKITKRGQNVTFRCDPISEHNRLYWYRQTLGQGPEFLTYFQNEAQLEKSRLLSDRFSAERPKGSFSTLEIQRTEQGDSAMYLCASSLFGTDSYEQYFGPGTRLTVT.

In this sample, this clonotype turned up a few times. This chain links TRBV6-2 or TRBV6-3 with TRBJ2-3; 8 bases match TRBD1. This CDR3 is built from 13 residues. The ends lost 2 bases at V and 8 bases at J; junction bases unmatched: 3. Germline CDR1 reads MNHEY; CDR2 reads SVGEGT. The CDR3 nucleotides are TGTGCCAGCAGTTACGGGACAGGAGGTACGCAGTATTTT. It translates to CASSYGTGGTQYF.

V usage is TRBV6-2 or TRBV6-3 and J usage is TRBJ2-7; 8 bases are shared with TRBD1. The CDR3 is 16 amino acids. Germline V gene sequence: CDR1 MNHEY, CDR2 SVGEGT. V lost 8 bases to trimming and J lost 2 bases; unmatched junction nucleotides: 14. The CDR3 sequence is CASFSHGGQVAYEQYF. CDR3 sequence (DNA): TGTGCCAGCTTCTCCCACGGGGGACAGGTCGCCTACGAGCAGTACTTC.